These 11 T cell receptor beta chains were all obtained from the same sample, sequenced in a study of blood T cell repertoires in COVID-19. Produced via immunoSEQ multiplex PCR; TCRdb's table is partial and in-frame only. Counted here are under 250,000 clones, around 90% occurring once; the ten biggest clones make up over 1.3%. The specimen sequenced was peripheral blood. These receptors were collected from a man of 80 years or more with acute or convalescent COVID-19.

V usage is TRBV27 and J usage is TRBJ2-1; D is ambiguous. Trimming removed 8 bases at V and 0 bases at J, with 14 bases between. There are 15 residues in the CDR3. From germline, CDR1 is MNHEY and CDR2 SMNVEV (reference sequence). The CDR3 sequence: CASSVSKSSYNEQFF. In nucleotides, the CDR3 is TGTGCCAGCTCCGTAAGCAAGAGCTCCTACAATGAGCAGTTCTTC.

The rearrangement links TRBV7-3 to TRBJ1-2; TRBD1 aligns across 7 bases. The CDR3 totals 14 residues. Per the germline V gene, CDR1 is SGHTA and CDR2 is FQGTGA. V trimming: 5 bases; J trimming: 4 bases; junction bases outside the gene matches: 7. DNA of the CDR3: TGTGCCAGCAGCACGACAGGGACCAGCTATGGCTACACCTTC. Translation gives CASSTTGTSYGYTF.

V and J are TRBV2 and TRBJ2-7; the match to TRBD1 covers 10 bases. The CDR3 loop spans 14 amino acids. The junction had 9 bases not matched to a gene; V was cut back by 7 bases and J by 6 bases. Germline values: CDR1 SNHLY, CDR2 FYNNEI. CDR3 sequence (DNA): TGTGCCAGCAAGGAACCGGGACAGGGGTCCGAGCAGTACTTC. It specifies CASKEPGQGSEQYF.

This clone was seen just once. The chain uses TRBV6-6 and TRBJ1-6; D unresolved. V lost 2 bases to trimming and J lost 10 bases, with 12 bases between them. The CDR3 extends over 14 amino acids. Germline-derived CDR1 and CDR2 are MNHNY and SVGAGI (reference sequence). DNA of the CDR3: TGTGCCAGCAGTTACGGCAGGAATCACTCACCCCTCCACTTT. It is translated as CASSYGRNHSPLHF.

The chain recombines TRBV6-6 with TRBJ2-2; no clear D. The germline V gene encodes CDR1 MNHNY and CDR2 SVGAGI (reference sequence). V lost 7 bases to trimming and J lost 5 bases, with 17 bases between them. There are 15 residues in the CDR3. Written as DNA, the CDR3 is TGTGCCAGCACCGTACTCAGGCAAACTACCGGGGAGCTGTTTTTT. As protein: CASTVLRQTTGELFF.

This clone was detected once. V usage is TRBV5-1 and J usage is TRBJ2-3; 9 bases fit TRBD2. In germline, CDR1 is SGHRS, CDR2 YFSETQ. V lost 7 bases to trimming and J lost 0 bases; unmatched junction nucleotides: 18. The CDR3 totals 19 residues. For the CDR3, the DNA is TGCGCCAGCGCAGCAGCTACCGCGGGACTAGCAGTTAGCACAGATACGCAGTATTTT. Translation: CASAAATAGLAVSTDTQYF.

V gene TRBV11-2 combines with J gene TRBJ1-1; 7 nucleotides align to TRBD1. CDR1 is SGHAT and CDR2 is FQNNGV in the germline V gene. J lost 6 bases, V lost 4 bases, and 8 bases had no gene match. The CDR3 totals 14 residues. CDR3 sequence reads: CASSSDRDTAEAFF. CDR3 in DNA: TGTGCCAGCAGCTCTGACAGGGATACGGCTGAAGCTTTCTTT.

The chain has TRBV3-1 (or the pseudogene TRBV3-2) and TRBJ2-3; 12 bases map to TRBD2. J was trimmed by 2 bases and V by 0 bases; bases with no gene match: 6. The CDR3 length is 18 residues. CDR1 LGHDT and CDR2 YNNKEL come from the germline V gene (reference sequence). CDR3 amino acids: CASSQDRTSGAFTDTQYF. The DNA for the CDR3 is TGTGCCAGCAGCCAAGATAGGACTAGCGGGGCCTTCACAGATACGCAGTATTTT.

The chain carries TRBV6-5 and TRBJ1-3, with D uncertain. Between the trimmed V and J ends, which lost 8 bases and 4 bases, there was a span of 9 bases. This CDR3 region has 12 residues. Germline V gene sequence: CDR1 MNHEY, CDR2 SVGAGI. The CDR3 here is CASGLTGNTIYF. CDR3 nucleotide sequence: TGTGCCAGCGGACTGACCGGAAACACCATATATTTT.

The chain uses TRBV24-1 and TRBJ1-3; 8 bases align to TRBD1. V was pared by 3 bases and J by 4 bases, with 4 bases of the junction left unmatched. The CDR3 sequence is 15 residues long. CDR1 KGHDR and CDR2 SFDVKD come from the germline V gene. The CDR3 reads CATSDPGQGGNTIYF. In DNA form, the CDR3 reads TGTGCCACCAGTGATCCCGGACAGGGAGGAAACACCATATATTTT.

This rearrangement joins TRBV11-2 to TRBJ2-7, with 8 nucleotides matching TRBD2. This CDR3 is 12 amino acids long. CDR1 and CDR2 from the germline V gene are SGHAT and FQNNGV. V lost 4 bases to trimming and J lost 8 bases; unmatched junction nucleotides: 4. The CDR3 loop is CASSSRTSKQYF. DNA for the CDR3: TGTGCCAGCAGCTCCCGGACTAGCAAGCAGTACTTC.